This entry lists 10 T cell receptor beta chains sequenced from one sample in a study of blood T cell repertoires in COVID-19. Repertoires were generated with immunoSEQ multiplex PCR, while TCRdb's copy carries only in-frame clones and drops some. The table includes approximately 300,000 clones, more than 90% detected once. The sample taken for sequencing was PBMCs or T cells enriched from blood (not recorded which). These receptors came from a man aged 55 to 70 who had recovered from COVID-19.

The chain employs TRBV5-4 and TRBJ1-4; TRBD1 matches at 11 bases. The V gene's germline CDR1 is SGHNT and CDR2 YYREEE (reference sequence). V lost 4 bases, J lost 8 bases, and 7 bases stayed unmatched. The CDR3 loop spans 15 amino acids. For the CDR3, the DNA is TGTGCCAGCAGCCTGAGGACAGGGGGCCACGAAAAACTGTTTTTT. Its translation: CASSLRTGGHEKLFF.

This chain uses TRBV14 with TRBJ2-3; 14 bases map to TRBD2. Germline values: CDR1 SGHDN, CDR2 FVKESK. The CDR3 length is 19 residues. V lost 1 base and J lost 3; bases outside the gene matches: 9. The CDR3, as DNA: TGTGCCAGCAGCCAAGTTCCCGGGACTAGCGGGAGTAGGACAGATACGCAGTATTTT. Translated, it gives CASSQVPGTSGSRTDTQYF.

The rearrangement uses TRBV6-2 or TRBV6-3 and TRBJ2-7, with 7 bases lining up with TRBD1. This CDR3 has 15 residues. The V and J ends lost 5 bases and 7 bases, in that order; junction bases with no gene match: 14. Germline CDR1 and CDR2: MNHEY and SVGEGT. The CDR3 DNA is TGTGCCAGCAGTACAATCGGACAGGCGCAACCTGAGCAGTACTTC. Encoded protein: CASSTIGQAQPEQYF.

The rearrangement links TRBV19 to TRBJ1-5, with 8 nucleotides matching TRBD1. CDR1 and CDR2 (germline): LNHDA, SQIVND (reference sequence). The CDR3 is 15 amino acids. J lost 6 bases, V lost 4 bases, and 8 bases had no gene match. Here the CDR3 DNA reads TGTGCCAGTAGTACCTCCCCCACAGGGGGTCAGCCCCAGCATTTT. Amino acid sequence: CASSTSPTGGQPQHF.

This clone was recorded a few times. CDR3 in amino acids: CASSSRRFGYTF. DNA of the CDR3: TGTGCCAGCAGTTCGAGGAGGTTTGGCTACACCTTC. This chain joins TRBV12-3 or TRBV12-4 and TRBJ1-2; D gene unclear. CDR3 length: 12 residues. Trimming pared 4 bases from V and 7 bases from J, leaving 10 bases between.

This chain joins TRBV27 and TRBJ1-2; the D gene is possibly TRBD1 (6 bases). The CDR3 consists of 14 residues. Deletions cut 5 bases from V and 5 bases from J, with 15 bases between. Germline V gene lookup returns CDR1 MNHEY and CDR2 SMNVEV (reference sequence). The CDR3 region is CASSPAGQLYGYTF. The CDR3, as DNA: TGTGCCAGCAGTCCGGCCGGACAGCTATATGGCTACACCTTC.

The chain joins TRBV3-1 (or the pseudogene TRBV3-2) to TRBJ2-7; 11 bases line up with TRBD2. Germline V gene lookup returns CDR1 LGHDT and CDR2 YNNKEL (reference sequence). There are 19 residues in the CDR3. V lost 2 bases and J lost 5; bases outside the gene matches: 17. CDR3 sequence: CASSQKQGKTSGVSHEQYF. The CDR3 coding sequence is TGTGCCAGCAGCCAAAAACAGGGAAAGACTAGCGGGGTTTCGCACGAGCAGTACTTC.

J is TRBJ2-1 and V is TRBV4-1; D may be TRBD2 (6 bases). V was shortened by 2 bases and J by 0 bases, with 14 bases between the two germline ends. CDR3 length equals 17 residues. CDR1 and CDR2 (germline): MGHRA, YSYEKL. CDR3 in DNA: TGCGCCAGCAGCCAACGACTAAGCGGGCTCTCCTACAATGAGCAGTTCTTC. This translates into CASSQRLSGLSYNEQFF.

CDR3 in DNA: TGTGCCAGCAAGCTTAGTCCGGGGGGGCGCTACGAGCAGTACTTC. This codes for CASKLSPGGRYEQYF. This chain links TRBV13 with TRBJ2-7; the match to TRBD2 covers 8 bases. Losses at the gene ends were 7 bases for V and 3 bases for J; bases not matched to a gene: 11. From germline, CDR1 is PRHDT and CDR2 FYEKMQ (reference sequence). The CDR3 has 15 amino acids.

Worth noting for this clone: Other DNA sequences within the sample encode an identical CDR3. This rearrangement joins TRBV5-1 to TRBJ2-1; TRBD2 agrees at 7 bases. CDR3 length: 16 amino acids. Germline V gene data show CDR1 as SGHRS and CDR2 as YFSETQ. Trimming took 0 bases from V and 0 from J; bases not matched to a gene: 3. CDR3 in DNA: TGCGCCAGCAGCTTGGGAGCGGGGAGCTCCTACAATGAGCAGTTCTTC. Protein product: CASSLGAGSSYNEQFF.